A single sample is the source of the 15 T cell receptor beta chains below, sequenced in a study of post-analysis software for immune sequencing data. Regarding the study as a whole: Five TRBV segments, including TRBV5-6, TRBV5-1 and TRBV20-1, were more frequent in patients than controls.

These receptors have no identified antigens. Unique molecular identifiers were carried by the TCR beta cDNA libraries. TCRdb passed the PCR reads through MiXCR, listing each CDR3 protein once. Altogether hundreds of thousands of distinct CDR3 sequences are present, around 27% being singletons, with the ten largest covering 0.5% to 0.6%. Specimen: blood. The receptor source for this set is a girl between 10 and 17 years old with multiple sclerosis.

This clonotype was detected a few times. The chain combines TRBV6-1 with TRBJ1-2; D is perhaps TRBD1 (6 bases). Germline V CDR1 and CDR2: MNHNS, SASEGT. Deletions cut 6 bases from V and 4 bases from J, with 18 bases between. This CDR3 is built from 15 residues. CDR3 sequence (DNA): TGTGCCAGCAGGGACCTAGCAGGGGCCCCCTATGGCTACACCTTC. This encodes CASRDLAGAPYGYTF.

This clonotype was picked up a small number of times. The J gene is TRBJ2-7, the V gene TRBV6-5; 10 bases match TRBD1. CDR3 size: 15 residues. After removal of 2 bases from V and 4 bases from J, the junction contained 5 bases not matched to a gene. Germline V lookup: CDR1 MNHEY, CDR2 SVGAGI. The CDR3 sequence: CASSYTDRGQYEQYF. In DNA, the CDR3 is TGTGCCAGCAGTTACACTGACAGGGGGCAATACGAGCAGTACTTC.

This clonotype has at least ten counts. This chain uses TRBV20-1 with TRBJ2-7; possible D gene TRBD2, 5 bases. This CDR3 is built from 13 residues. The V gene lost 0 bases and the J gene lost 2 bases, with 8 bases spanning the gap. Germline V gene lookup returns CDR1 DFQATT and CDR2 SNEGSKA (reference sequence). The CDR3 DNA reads TGCAGTGCTAGAGATACACTAGCCTACGAGCAGTACTTC. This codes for CSARDTLAYEQYF.

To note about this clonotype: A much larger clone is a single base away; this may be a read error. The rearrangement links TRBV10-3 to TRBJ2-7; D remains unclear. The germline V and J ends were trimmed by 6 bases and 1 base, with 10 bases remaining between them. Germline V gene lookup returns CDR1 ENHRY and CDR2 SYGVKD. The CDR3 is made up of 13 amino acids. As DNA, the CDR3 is TGTGCCATCAGATCCAGGCCATCCTACGAGCAGTACTTC. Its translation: CAIRSRPSYEQYF.

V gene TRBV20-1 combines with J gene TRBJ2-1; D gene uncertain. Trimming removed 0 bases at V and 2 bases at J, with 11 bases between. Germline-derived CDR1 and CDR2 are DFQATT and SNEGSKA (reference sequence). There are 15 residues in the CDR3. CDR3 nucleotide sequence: TGCAGTGCTAGAGATCCCTTTAGCCCCTACAATGAGCAGTTCTTC. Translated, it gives CSARDPFSPYNEQFF.

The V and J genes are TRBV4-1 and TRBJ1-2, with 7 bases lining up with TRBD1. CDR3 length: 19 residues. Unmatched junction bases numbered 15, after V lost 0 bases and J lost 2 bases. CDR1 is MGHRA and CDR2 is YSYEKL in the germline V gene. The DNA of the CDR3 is TGCGCCAGCAGCCAAGATGGTTCGATTGGCCAGGGGGTCAACTATGGCTACACCTTC. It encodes CASSQDGSIGQGVNYGYTF.

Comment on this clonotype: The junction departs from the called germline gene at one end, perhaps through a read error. CDR3 in amino acids: CASSSENERLFF. CDR3 bases: TGCGCCAGCAGCTCCGAAAATGAAAGACTGTTTTTT. The chain joins TRBV5-1 to TRBJ1-4; no reliable D call. Germline CDR1 is SGHRS and CDR2 is YFSETQ. This CDR3 contains 12 residues. Based on the CDR3 plus reference TRBV5-1 and TRBJ1-4, the full variable domain is KAGVTQTPRYLIKTRGQQVTLSCSPISGHRSVSWYQQTPGQGLQFLFEYFSETQRNKGNFPGRFSGRQFSNSRSEMNVSTLELGDSALYLCASSSENERLFFGSGTQLSVL.

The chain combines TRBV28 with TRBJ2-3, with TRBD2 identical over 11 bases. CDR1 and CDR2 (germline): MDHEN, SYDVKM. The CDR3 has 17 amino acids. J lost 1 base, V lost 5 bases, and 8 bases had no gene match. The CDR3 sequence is CASSPPTSGVGTDTQYF. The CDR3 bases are TGTGCCAGCAGTCCCCCGACTAGCGGGGTGGGCACAGATACGCAGTATTTT.

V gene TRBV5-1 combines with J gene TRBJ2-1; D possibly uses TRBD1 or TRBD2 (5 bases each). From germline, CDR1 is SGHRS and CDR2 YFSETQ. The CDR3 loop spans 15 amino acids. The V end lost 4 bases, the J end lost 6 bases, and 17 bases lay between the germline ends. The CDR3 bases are TGCGCCAGCAGCCGGGACCTGGCGAGGGGCAATGAGCAGTTCTTC. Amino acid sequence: CASSRDLARGNEQFF.

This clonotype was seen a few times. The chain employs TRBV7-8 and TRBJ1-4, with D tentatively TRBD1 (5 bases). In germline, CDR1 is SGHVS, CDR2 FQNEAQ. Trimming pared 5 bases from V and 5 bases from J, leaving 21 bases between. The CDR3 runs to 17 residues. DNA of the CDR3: TGTGCCAGCAGCCCCGGACAAGCCCGGGCCTCCAATGAAAAACTGTTTTTT. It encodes CASSPGQARASNEKLFF.

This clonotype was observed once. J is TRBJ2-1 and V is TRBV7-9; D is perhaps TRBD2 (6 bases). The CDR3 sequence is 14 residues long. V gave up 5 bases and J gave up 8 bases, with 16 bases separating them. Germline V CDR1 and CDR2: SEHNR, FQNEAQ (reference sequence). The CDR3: CASSARLGDDEQFF. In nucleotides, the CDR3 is TGTGCCAGCAGCGCCCGACTAGGGGACGATGAGCAGTTCTTC.

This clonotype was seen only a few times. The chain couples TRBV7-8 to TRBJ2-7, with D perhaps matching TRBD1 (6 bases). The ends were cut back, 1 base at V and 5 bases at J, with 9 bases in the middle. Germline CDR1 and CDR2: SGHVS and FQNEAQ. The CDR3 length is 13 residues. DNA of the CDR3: TGTGCCAGCAGCTTAGGACAGGTCAACGAGCAGTACTTC. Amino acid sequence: CASSLGQVNEQYF. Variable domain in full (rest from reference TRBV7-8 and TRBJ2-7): GAGVSQSPRYKVAKRGQDVALRCDPISGHVSLFWYQQALGQGPEFLTYFQNEAQLDKSGLPSDRFFAERPEGSVSTLKIQRTQQEDSAVYLCASSLGQVNEQYFGPGTRLTVT.

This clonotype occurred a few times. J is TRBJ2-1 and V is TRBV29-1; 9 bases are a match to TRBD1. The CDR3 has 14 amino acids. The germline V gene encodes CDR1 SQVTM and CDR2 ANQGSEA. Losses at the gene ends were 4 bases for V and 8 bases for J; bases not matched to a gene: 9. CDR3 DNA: TGCAGCGTTGGAAGGGGACAGGGTTGGCATGAGCAGTTCTTC. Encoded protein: CSVGRGQGWHEQFF.

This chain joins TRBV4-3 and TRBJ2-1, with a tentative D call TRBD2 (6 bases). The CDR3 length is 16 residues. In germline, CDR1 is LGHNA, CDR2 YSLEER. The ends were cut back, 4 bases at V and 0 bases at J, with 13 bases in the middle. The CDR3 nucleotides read TGCGCCAGCAGCCGATTAGCGGAGAGCTCCTACAATGAGCAGTTCTTC. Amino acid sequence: CASSRLAESSYNEQFF.

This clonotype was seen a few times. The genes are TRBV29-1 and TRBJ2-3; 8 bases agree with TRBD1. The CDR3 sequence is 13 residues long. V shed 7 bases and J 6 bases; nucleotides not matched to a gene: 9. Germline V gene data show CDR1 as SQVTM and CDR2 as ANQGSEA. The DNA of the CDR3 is TGCAGCGGTCCAGGGGGCGGTGGGGATACGCAGTATTTT. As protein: CSGPGGGGDTQYF.